These 9 T cell receptor beta chains were all obtained from the same sample, sequenced in a study of T-cell memory formation after mild COVID-19. TCRdb re-called the 5' RACE reads with MiXCR, one entry per CDR3 protein. The sample carries about 55,000 distinct CDR3 sequences, more than 8% recorded once. What was sequenced was PBMCs or a T cell subset sorted from them (not recorded which). The receptors shown here come from a man aged 18 to 30 who had mild COVID-19 (a few samples of this study predate the infection). Cell type and time point are not known.

There are a few counts of this clonotype. The chain has TRBV5-1 and TRBJ1-4; D gene uncertain. The V end was cut by 3 bases, the J end by 7 bases, with 13 bases between. The V gene's germline CDR1 is SGHRS and CDR2 YFSETQ. This CDR3 region has 14 residues. The CDR3 reads CASSWTPAGEKLFF. The CDR3 nucleotides read TGCGCCAGCAGCTGGACCCCGGCGGGTGAAAAACTGTTTTTT.

The gene calls are TRBV7-6 and TRBJ1-3, with D perhaps matching TRBD1 (5 bases). The CDR3 has 15 residues. Germline V gene data show CDR1 as SGHVS and CDR2 as FNYEAQ. Trimming removed 1 base from V and 2 bases from J, with 9 bases in between. The CDR3 DNA reads TGTGCCAGCAGCTTAGGAGGGGAAGCTGGAAACACCATATATTTT. It translates to CASSLGGEAGNTIYF.

The chain joins TRBV27 to TRBJ2-3, with TRBD1 matching 7 bases. The V gene end was trimmed by 7 bases and the J gene end by 0 bases; junction bases not matched to a gene: 4. This CDR3 spans 14 amino acids. Germline V CDR1 and CDR2: MNHEY, SMNVEV (reference sequence). CDR3 sequence: CASNRQGSTDTQYF. CDR3 DNA sequence: TGTGCCAGCAACAGACAGGGTAGCACAGATACGCAGTATTTT.

The CDR3 nucleotides read TGTGCCAGTATTCTCGGGACAGGGGGCGGGGCACCCCTCCACTTT. Protein product: CASILGTGGGAPLHF. The chain recombines TRBV28 with TRBJ1-6, with 12 bases that match TRBD1. The germline CDR1 and CDR2 sequences are MDHEN and SYDVKM. With V trimmed by 9 bases and J by 11 bases, 11 bases remained unmatched. This CDR3 has 15 residues.

The gene calls are TRBV4-3 and TRBJ2-7, with 10 bases matching TRBD1. This CDR3 region has 18 residues. CDR1 is LGHNA, CDR2 YSLEER, per germline. The V segment lost 2 bases and the J segment 3 bases; nucleotides outside the gene matches: 13. The CDR3 sequence: CASSQSWNWGTGDYEQYF. CDR3 sequence (DNA): TGCGCCAGCAGCCAATCTTGGAATTGGGGGACAGGGGACTACGAGCAGTACTTC.

At least ten counts were recorded for this clonotype. The chain couples TRBV9 to TRBJ2-3, with D uncertain. CDR1 is SGDLS, CDR2 YYNGEE, per germline. Between the trimmed V and J ends, which lost 1 base and 6 bases, there was a span of 21 bases. This CDR3 is 17 amino acids long. The CDR3 DNA is TGTGCCAGCAGCGTATCCGGCGGATTGACGTCTCGGGATACGCAGTATTTT. This gives the protein CASSVSGGLTSRDTQYF.

V usage is TRBV5-1 and J usage is TRBJ2-4; D possibly matches TRBD1 or TRBD2 (6 bases each). The germline CDR1 and CDR2 sequences are SGHRS and YFSETQ. Trimming removed 5 bases at V and 2 bases at J, with 14 bases between. The CDR3 runs 15 residues. This CDR3 is CASSDGGPSKNIQYF. CDR3 nucleotides: TGCGCCAGCAGTGATGGGGGGCCTTCCAAAAACATTCAGTACTTC.

This clonotype was found a few times. The V call is TRBV5-1, the J call TRBJ2-5, with D hard to call. V was pared by 0 bases and J by 2 bases, with 11 bases between. The germline CDR1 and CDR2 sequences are SGHRS and YFSETQ. CDR3 length equals 15 residues. CDR3: CASSLAVSGQETQYF. CDR3 bases: TGCGCCAGCAGCTTGGCCGTCAGTGGACAAGAGACCCAGTACTTC.

This clonotype came up a few times. The chain carries TRBV24-1 and TRBJ2-1, with a possible D match to TRBD2 (5 bases). The V gene's germline CDR1 is KGHDR and CDR2 SFDVKD. With 5 bases removed from V and 7 bases from J, the gap between germline ends came to 11 bases. This CDR3 has 13 residues. CDR3 DNA: TGTGCCACCAGTGGAGGGTTTTGGAATGAGCAGTTCTTC. It is translated as CATSGGFWNEQFF.